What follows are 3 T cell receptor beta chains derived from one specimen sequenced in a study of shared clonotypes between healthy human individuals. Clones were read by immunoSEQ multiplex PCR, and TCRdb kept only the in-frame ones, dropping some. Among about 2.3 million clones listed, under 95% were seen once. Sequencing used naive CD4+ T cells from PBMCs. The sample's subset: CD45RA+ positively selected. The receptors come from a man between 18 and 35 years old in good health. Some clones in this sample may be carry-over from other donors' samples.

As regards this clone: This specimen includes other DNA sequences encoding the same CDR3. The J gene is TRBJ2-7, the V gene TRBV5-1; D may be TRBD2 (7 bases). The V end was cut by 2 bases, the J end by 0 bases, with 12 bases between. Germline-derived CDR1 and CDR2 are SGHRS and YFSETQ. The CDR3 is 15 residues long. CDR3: CASSLSGTLSYEQYF. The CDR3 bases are TGCGCCAGCAGCTTAAGCGGGACACTCTCCTACGAGCAGTACTTC.

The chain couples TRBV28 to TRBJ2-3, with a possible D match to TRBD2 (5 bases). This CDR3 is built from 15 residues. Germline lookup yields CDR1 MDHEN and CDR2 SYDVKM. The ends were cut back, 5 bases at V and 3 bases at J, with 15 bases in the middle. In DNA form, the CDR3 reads TGTGCCAGCAGTCTTCGGGTTGGGAGAACAGATACGCAGTATTTT. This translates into CASSLRVGRTDTQYF.

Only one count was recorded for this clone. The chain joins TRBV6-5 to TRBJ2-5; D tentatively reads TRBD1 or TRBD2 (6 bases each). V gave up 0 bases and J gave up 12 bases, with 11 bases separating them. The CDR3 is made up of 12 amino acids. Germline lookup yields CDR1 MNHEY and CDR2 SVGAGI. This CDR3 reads CASSYSRGDEYF. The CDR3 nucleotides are TGTGCCAGCAGTTACTCGAGGGGGGACGAGTACTTC.